This T cell receptor beta chain was captured in a study of cytomegalovirus exposure and HLA in healthy donors. Regarding this clone: The antigen is not known.

CDR3 length: 16 amino acids. CDR1 SGHNT and CDR2 YYREEE come from the germline V gene (reference sequence). V dropped 3 bases and J dropped 0 bases, with 14 bases sitting between them. Broader study findings: Around 160 TCR beta chains were listed as cytomegalovirus-associated.

Only in-frame clones appear in the TCRdb table, and some are missing; sequencing was by immunoSEQ multiplex PCR. The table shows approximately 160,000 clones, with around 96% occurring only once. Sample: PBMCs. The chain links TRBV5-4 to TRBJ2-3; tentatively, D is TRBD1 (6 bases). The TCR originated in a young woman in good health and CMV-seronegative. The CDR3 protein is CASSSPGQGSTDTQYF. For the CDR3, the DNA is TGTGCCAGCAGCTCCCCGGGACAAGGAAGCACAGATACGCAGTATTTT.